The entry below describes one TCR beta chain. The sequenced template was cDNA made from the entire isolated RNA. Profiling relied on immunoSEQ multiplex PCR, and the TCRdb table lists in-frame clones only, not all of them. The sample has fewer than 650,000 clones, 15% to 19% seen once. This record belongs to a study of beta chain features in type 1 diabetes. CDR3 size: 13 residues. The V segment lost 5 bases and the J segment 3 bases; nucleotides outside the gene matches: 4. CDR1 and CDR2 (germline): SGHRS, YFSETQ. The sequencing input was naive CD4+ T cells from blood. This TCR came from a man younger than 35 in good health. This chain links TRBV5-1 with TRBJ2-7; 8 bases agree with TRBD1. The CDR3 spells CASRRTGNYEQYF. In DNA, the CDR3 is TGCGCCAGCAGGCGGACAGGGAACTACGAGCAGTACTTC.